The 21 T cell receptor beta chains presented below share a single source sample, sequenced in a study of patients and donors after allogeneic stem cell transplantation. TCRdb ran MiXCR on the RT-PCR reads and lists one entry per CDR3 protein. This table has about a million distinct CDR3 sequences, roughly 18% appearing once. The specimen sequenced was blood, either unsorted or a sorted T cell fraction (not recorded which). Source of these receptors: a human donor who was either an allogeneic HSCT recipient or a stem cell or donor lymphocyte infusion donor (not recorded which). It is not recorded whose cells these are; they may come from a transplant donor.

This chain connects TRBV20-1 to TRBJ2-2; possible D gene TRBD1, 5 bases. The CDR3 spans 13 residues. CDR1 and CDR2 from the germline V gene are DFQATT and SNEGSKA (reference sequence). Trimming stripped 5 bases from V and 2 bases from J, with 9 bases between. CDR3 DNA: TGCAGTGCTCAGACAGCCAACACCGGGGAGCTGTTTTTT. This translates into CSAQTANTGELFF.

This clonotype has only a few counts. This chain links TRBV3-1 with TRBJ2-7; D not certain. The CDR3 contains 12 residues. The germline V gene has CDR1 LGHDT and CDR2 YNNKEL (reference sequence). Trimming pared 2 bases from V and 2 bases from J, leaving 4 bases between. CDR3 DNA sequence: TGTGCCAGCAGCCAAAAAGCCTACGAGCAGTACTTC. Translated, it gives CASSQKAYEQYF.

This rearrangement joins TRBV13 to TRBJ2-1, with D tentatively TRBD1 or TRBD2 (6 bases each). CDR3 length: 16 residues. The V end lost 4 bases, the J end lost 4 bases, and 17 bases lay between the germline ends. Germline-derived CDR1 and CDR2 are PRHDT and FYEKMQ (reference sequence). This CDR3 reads CASSYIGGLLYNEQFF. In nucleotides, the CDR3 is TGTGCCAGCAGCTATATAGGGGGACTGCTTTACAATGAGCAGTTCTTC.

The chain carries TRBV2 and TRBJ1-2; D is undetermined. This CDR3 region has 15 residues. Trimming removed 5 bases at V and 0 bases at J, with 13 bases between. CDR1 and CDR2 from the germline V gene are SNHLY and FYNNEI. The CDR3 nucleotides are TGTGCCAGCAGTTATTTGTGGACGTCTAACTATGGCTACACCTTC. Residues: CASSYLWTSNYGYTF.

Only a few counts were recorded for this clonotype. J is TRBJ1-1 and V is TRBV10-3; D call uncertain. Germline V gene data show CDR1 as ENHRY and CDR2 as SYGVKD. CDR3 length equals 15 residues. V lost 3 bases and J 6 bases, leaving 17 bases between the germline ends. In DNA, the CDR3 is TGTGCCATCAGTGACCGACGGGCAATCGGATCTGAAGCTTTCTTT. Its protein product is CAISDRRAIGSEAFF.

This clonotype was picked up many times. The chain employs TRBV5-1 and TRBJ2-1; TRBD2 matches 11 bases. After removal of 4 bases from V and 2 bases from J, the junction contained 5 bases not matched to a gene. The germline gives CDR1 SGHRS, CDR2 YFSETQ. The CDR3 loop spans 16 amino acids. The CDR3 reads CASSPSSGGPYNEQFF. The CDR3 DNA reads TGCGCCAGCAGCCCGTCTAGCGGGGGGCCCTACAATGAGCAGTTCTTC.

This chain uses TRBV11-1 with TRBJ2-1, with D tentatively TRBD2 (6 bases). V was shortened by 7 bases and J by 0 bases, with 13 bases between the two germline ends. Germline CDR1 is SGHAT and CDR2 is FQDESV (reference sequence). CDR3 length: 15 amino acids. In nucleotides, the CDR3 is TGTGCCAGCACCCTTGGGCGGGACTCCTACAATGAGCAGTTCTTC. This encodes CASTLGRDSYNEQFF.

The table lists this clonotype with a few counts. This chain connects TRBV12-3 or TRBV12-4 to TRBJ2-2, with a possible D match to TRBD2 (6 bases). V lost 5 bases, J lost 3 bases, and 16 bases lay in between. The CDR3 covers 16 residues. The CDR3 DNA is TGTGCCAGCAGTCCCCGTGGTAGCGGTTACACCGGGGAGCTGTTTTTT. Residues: CASSPRGSGYTGELFF.

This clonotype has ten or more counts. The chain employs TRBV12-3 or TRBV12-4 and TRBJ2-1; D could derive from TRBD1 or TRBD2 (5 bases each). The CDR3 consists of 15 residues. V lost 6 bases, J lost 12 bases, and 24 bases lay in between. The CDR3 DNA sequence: TGTGCCAGCAGCCTCTCGGAGAAAGGGACGGTGAGGCAGTTCTTC. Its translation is CASSLSEKGTVRQFF.

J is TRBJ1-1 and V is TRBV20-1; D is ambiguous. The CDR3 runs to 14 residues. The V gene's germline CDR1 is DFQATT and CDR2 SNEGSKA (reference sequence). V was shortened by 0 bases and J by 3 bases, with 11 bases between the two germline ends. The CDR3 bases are TGCAGTGCTAGAGACCCAACGATCGACACTGAAGCTTTCTTT. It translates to CSARDPTIDTEAFF.

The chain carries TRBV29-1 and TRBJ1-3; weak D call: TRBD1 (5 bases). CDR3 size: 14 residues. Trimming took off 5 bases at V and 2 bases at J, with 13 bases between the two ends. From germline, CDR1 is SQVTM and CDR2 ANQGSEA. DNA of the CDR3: TGCAGCGTTACTGGACAAAGCGCTGGAAACACCATATATTTT. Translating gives CSVTGQSAGNTIYF.

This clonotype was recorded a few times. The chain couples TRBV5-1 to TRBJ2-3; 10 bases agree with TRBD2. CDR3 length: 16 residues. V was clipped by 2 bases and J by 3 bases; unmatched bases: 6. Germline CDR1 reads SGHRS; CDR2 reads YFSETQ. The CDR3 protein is CASSFQAGGFTDTQYF. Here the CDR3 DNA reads TGCGCCAGCAGCTTTCAAGCGGGAGGGTTTACAGATACGCAGTATTTT.

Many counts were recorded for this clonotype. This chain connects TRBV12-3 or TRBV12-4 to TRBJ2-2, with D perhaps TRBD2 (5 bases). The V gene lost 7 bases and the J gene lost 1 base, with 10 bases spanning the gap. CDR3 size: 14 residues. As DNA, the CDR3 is TGTGCCAGCACCCGTCGGGGGAACACCGGGGAGCTGTTTTTT. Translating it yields CASTRRGNTGELFF.

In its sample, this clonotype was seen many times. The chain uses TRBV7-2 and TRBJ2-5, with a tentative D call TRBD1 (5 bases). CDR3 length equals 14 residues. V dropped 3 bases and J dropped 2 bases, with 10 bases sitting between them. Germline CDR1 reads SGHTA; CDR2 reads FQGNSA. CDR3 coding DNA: TGTGCCAGCAGCTTTAGGGGTGGGCAAGAGACCCAGTACTTC. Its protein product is CASSFRGGQETQYF.

This chain's CDR3 is CASSEERSEQFF. CDR3 bases: TGTGCCAGCAGTGAAGAGCGGAGTGAGCAGTTCTTC. The gene calls are TRBV2 and TRBJ2-1; possible D gene TRBD2, 5 bases. The germline V and J ends were trimmed by 1 base and 9 bases, with 7 bases remaining between them. Germline CDR1 SNHLY, CDR2 FYNNEI. The CDR3 spans 12 residues.

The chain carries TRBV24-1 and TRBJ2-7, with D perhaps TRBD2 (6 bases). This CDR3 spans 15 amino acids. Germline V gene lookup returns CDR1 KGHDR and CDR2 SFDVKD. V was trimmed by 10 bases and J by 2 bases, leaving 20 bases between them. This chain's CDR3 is CATGGGQGETYEQYF. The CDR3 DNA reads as TGTGCCACTGGGGGAGGACAAGGGGAAACCTACGAGCAGTACTTC.

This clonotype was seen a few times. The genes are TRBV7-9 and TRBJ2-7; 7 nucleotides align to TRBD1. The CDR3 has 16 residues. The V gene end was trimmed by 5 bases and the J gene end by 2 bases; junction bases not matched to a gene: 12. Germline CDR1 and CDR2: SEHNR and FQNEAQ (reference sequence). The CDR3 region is CASSRRDSRYPYEQYF. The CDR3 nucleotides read TGTGCCAGCAGCCGCCGGGACAGTCGGTACCCCTACGAGCAGTACTTC.

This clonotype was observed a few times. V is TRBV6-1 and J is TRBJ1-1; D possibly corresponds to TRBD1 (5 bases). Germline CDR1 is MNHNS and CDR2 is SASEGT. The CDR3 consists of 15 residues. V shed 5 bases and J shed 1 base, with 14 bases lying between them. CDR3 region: CASSHPGMENTEAFF. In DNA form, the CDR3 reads TGTGCCAGCAGTCACCCAGGGATGGAGAACACTGAAGCTTTCTTT.

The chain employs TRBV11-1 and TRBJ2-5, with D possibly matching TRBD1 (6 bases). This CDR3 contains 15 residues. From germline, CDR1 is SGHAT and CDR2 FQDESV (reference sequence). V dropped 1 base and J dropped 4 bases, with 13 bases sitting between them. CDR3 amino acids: CASSLDRGQGETQYF. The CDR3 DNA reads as TGTGCCAGCAGCTTAGACCGGGGACAAGGAGAGACCCAGTACTTC.

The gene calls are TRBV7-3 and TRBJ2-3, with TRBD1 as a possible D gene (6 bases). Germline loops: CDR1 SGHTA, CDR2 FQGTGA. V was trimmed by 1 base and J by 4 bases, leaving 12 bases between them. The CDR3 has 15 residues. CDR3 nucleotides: TGTGCCAGCAGCTTAAACCCAGGGGTTGCAGATACGCAGTATTTT. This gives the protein CASSLNPGVADTQYF.

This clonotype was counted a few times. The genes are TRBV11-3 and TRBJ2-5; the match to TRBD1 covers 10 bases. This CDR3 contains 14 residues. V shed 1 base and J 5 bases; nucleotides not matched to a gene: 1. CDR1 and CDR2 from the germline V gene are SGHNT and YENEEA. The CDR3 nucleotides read TGTGCCAGCAGCTTAGGGGACAGGGGTGAGACCCAGTACTTC. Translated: CASSLGDRGETQYF.